What follows is one TCR beta chain and its context. The table came from immunoSEQ multiplex PCR; TCRdb's copy has only in-frame clones and leaves some out. There are tens of thousands of clones in the sample; more than 85% occur only once, and around 1% lies in the top ten. The data are from a study of T cell changes during pregnancy in multiple sclerosis. There are 11 residues in the CDR3. V was clipped by 4 bases and J by 5 bases, with 8 bases between them. Germline V gene lookup returns CDR1 GTSNPN and CDR2 SVGIG (reference sequence). Material: peripheral blood, obtained before pregnancy. The chain combines TRBV30 with TRBJ2-5; maybe TRBD1 (5 bases). This sequence originates from a female donor with multiple sclerosis, enrolled in a pregnancy study. The CDR3 region has the DNA TGTGCCTGGACAGGGATGGAGACCCAGTACTTC. Translating gives CAWTGMETQYF.